The 30 T cell receptor beta chains reported below all come from one sample, sequenced in a study. TCRdb recomputed calls from the RT-PCR reads with MiXCR, one row per CDR3 protein. This table has more than 550,000 distinct CDR3 sequences, 11% to 15% appearing once. Specimen: memory CD4+ T cells from blood. Every receptor here comes from a female donor in good health, serving as a healthy control.

The chain combines TRBV12-3 or TRBV12-4 with TRBJ2-5; D may match TRBD1 or TRBD2 (6 bases each). V lost 7 bases and J lost 4, with 16 bases in between. The CDR3 spans 14 residues. The CDR3 DNA sequence: TGTGCCAGCACCTTTTTGGGGGGCCCAGAGACCCAGTACTTC. This translates into CASTFLGGPETQYF.

This clonotype came up many times. V gene TRBV6-4 combines with J gene TRBJ2-1, with D possibly matching TRBD2 (6 bases). Trimming removed 4 bases at V and 10 bases at J, with 23 bases between. The length of the CDR3 is 16 residues. The germline gives CDR1 MRHNA, CDR2 SNTAGT. The CDR3 DNA is TGTGCCAGCAGTGCCTCCGGGACTGGAGCCTCCCGGGAGCAGTTCTTC. As protein: CASSASGTGASREQFF.

V is TRBV7-9 and J is TRBJ1-2; D is ambiguous. Trimming removed 5 bases at V and 5 bases at J, with 15 bases between. Germline lookup yields CDR1 SEHNR and CDR2 FQNEAQ (reference sequence). This CDR3 has 14 amino acids. The CDR3 DNA follows: TGTGCCAGCAGCCCAGTTTTGGGGAGGTATGGCTACACCTTC. This sequence encodes CASSPVLGRYGYTF.

The V and J genes are TRBV12-3 or TRBV12-4 and TRBJ2-2; no reliable D call. The germline V and J ends were trimmed by 2 bases and 4 bases, with 11 bases remaining between them. This CDR3 has 15 residues. CDR3 amino acids: CASSLNPLLTGELFF. CDR3 sequence (DNA): TGTGCCAGCAGTTTAAATCCTCTCCTCACCGGGGAGCTGTTTTTT.

The gene calls are TRBV3-1 and TRBJ2-7; possibly TRBD1 for D (6 bases). From germline, CDR1 is LGHDT and CDR2 YNNKEL (reference sequence). V lost 1 base to trimming and J lost 1 base, with 11 bases between them. CDR3 size: 15 residues. CDR3 nucleotide sequence: TGTGCCAGCAGCCAAGGGACAGCAGAGTCCTACGAGCAGTACTTC. Translation gives CASSQGTAESYEQYF.

This clonotype was counted many times. This chain uses TRBV6-1 with TRBJ2-3, with 8 bases matching TRBD1. The CDR3 length is 14 residues. V was pared by 6 bases and J by 4 bases, with 6 bases of the junction left unmatched. CDR1 is MNHNS, CDR2 SASEGT, per germline. The CDR3 nucleotides are TGTGCCAGCAGCCCGGGACAGGCCTCAGATACGCAGTATTTT. It codes for CASSPGQASDTQYF.

The chain combines TRBV6-2 or TRBV6-3 with TRBJ2-5; 7 positions match TRBD2. CDR1 and CDR2 (germline): MNHEY, SVGEGT. The CDR3 spans 14 residues. Unmatched junction bases numbered 8, after V lost 7 bases and J lost 3 bases. Here the CDR3 DNA reads TGTGCCAGCACCCGCTCCGCGGGGGAAGAGACCCAGTACTTC. Its translation: CASTRSAGEETQYF.

This clonotype was found a few times. The chain recombines TRBV5-1 with TRBJ2-3; D is ambiguous. Trimming removed 4 bases at V and 5 bases at J, with 11 bases between. This CDR3 region has 13 residues. Germline V gene lookup returns CDR1 SGHRS and CDR2 YFSETQ. The CDR3 nucleotides read TGCGCCAGCAGCCCCACCCAGGAAGATACGCAGTATTTT. Protein: CASSPTQEDTQYF.

This chain connects TRBV30 to TRBJ1-4; unclear D gene. Trimming pared 4 bases from V and 0 bases from J, leaving 12 bases between. CDR3 length equals 15 residues. CDR1 and CDR2 from the germline V gene are GTSNPN and SVGIG (reference sequence). CDR3 DNA sequence: TGTGCCTGGACCTTCTACCAGTCAACTAATGAAAAACTGTTTTTT. Amino acid sequence: CAWTFYQSTNEKLFF.

V is TRBV14 and J is TRBJ2-3; D not resolved. The germline V and J ends were trimmed by 2 bases and 4 bases, with 13 bases remaining between them. The CDR3 runs 15 residues. Germline V gene lookup returns CDR1 SGHDN and CDR2 FVKESK. The CDR3 here is CASSQFLVGADTQYF. CDR3 nucleotide sequence: TGTGCCAGCAGCCAATTCCTCGTAGGCGCAGATACGCAGTATTTT.

This clonotype has a handful of counts. The rearrangement links TRBV7-2 to TRBJ1-6; D gene unclear. Trimming removed 2 bases at V and 7 bases at J, with 9 bases between. In germline, CDR1 is SGHTA, CDR2 FQGNSA. The CDR3 is made up of 14 amino acids. The DNA for the CDR3 is TGTGCCAGCAGCTTAACCTTCGGGAATTCACCCCTCCACTTT. Translating it yields CASSLTFGNSPLHF.

This clonotype was observed a few times. The chain joins TRBV25-1 to TRBJ2-1, with TRBD1 identical over 8 bases. Losses at the gene ends were 4 bases for V and 0 bases for J; bases not matched to a gene: 8. The germline CDR1 and CDR2 sequences are MGHDK and SYGVNS. The CDR3 length is 17 residues. In nucleotides, the CDR3 is TGTGCCAGCAGTGGCAGGGGGCAGGGGAGCTCCTACAATGAGCAGTTCTTC. Encoded protein: CASSGRGQGSSYNEQFF.

The genes are TRBV3-1 and TRBJ1-2; no definite D call. The CDR3 is made up of 14 amino acids. With 3 bases removed from V and 2 bases from J, the gap between germline ends came to 10 bases. Germline CDR1 and CDR2: LGHDT and YNNKEL (reference sequence). The DNA of the CDR3 is TGTGCCAGCAGCCATGTTGGTTTCAACTATGGCTACACCTTC. Translating gives CASSHVGFNYGYTF.

This clonotype was seen ten or more times. V is TRBV12-3 or TRBV12-4 and J is TRBJ2-5; 10 bases map to TRBD1. The CDR3 totals 15 residues. Losses at the gene ends were 5 bases for V and 5 bases for J; bases not matched to a gene: 8. The CDR3 is CASSLRQGALETQYF. The DNA of the CDR3 is TGTGCCAGCAGTCTACGACAGGGGGCATTGGAGACCCAGTACTTC.

The J gene is TRBJ2-1, the V gene TRBV10-3, with TRBD2 identical over 7 bases. V shed 6 bases and J 7 bases; nucleotides not matched to a gene: 18. The CDR3 spans 17 residues. CDR1 is ENHRY, CDR2 SYGVKD, per germline. CDR3 in DNA: TGTGCCATCAGGGTGTCGGGAGGAACTCACCGGGGAAATGAGCAGTTCTTC. This encodes CAIRVSGGTHRGNEQFF.

As regards this clonotype: A much larger clonotype is one base distant, so this may be a read error. The missing conserved phenylalanine or tryptophan at the end of this CDR3 makes a read error likely. The rearrangement links TRBV5-6 to TRBJ2-3; perhaps TRBD2 as D (5 bases). V was trimmed by 3 bases and J by 4 bases, leaving 15 bases between them. This CDR3 region has 15 residues. Germline-derived CDR1 and CDR2 are SGHDT and YYEEEE. The CDR3 sequence: CASSWTVIGADTQYS. CDR3 DNA: TGTGCCAGCAGCTGGACTGTAATTGGGGCAGATACGCAGTATTCT.

In the case of this clonotype: This clone may be a read error of a much larger clone one base away. The chain has TRBV6-2 or TRBV6-3 and TRBJ2-3; 10 positions agree with TRBD2. Germline V CDR1 and CDR2: MNHEY, SVGEGT. CDR3 length equals 13 residues. After removal of 6 bases from V and 5 bases from J, the junction contained 2 bases not matched to a gene. The CDR3 loop is CASRAGGGDTQYF. In DNA form, the CDR3 reads TGTGCCAGCAGAGCGGGGGGGGGAGATACGCAGTATTTT.

This clonotype was seen a few times. The rearrangement joins TRBV29-1 to TRBJ1-6, with D tentatively TRBD1 (6 bases). The germline V gene encodes CDR1 SQVTM and CDR2 ANQGSEA. This CDR3 is 13 amino acids long. V lost 7 bases and J 7 bases, leaving 14 bases between the germline ends. The CDR3 nucleotides read TGCAGCGCATCGGACAGTCAAAATTCACCCCTCCACTTT. As protein: CSASDSQNSPLHF.

This chain links TRBV24-1 with TRBJ2-1; 9 bases map to TRBD2. Losses at the gene ends were 1 base for V and 5 bases for J; bases not matched to a gene: 5. This CDR3 is built from 16 residues. CDR1 is KGHDR and CDR2 is SFDVKD in the germline V gene. CDR3 bases: TGTGCCACCAGTGATTTTGAGACTAGCGGTAACAATGAGCAGTTCTTC. It is translated as CATSDFETSGNNEQFF.

This clonotype was found many times. The chain links TRBV27 to TRBJ2-7; 15 positions match TRBD2. CDR1 and CDR2 from the germline V gene are MNHEY and SMNVEV (reference sequence). This CDR3 has 17 residues. The junction had 10 bases not matched to a gene; V was cut back by 4 bases and J by 6 bases. As DNA, the CDR3 is TGTGCCAGCAGTTCTTGGACTAGCGGGAGGGCTGGGGGCGAGCAGTACTTC. Protein product: CASSSWTSGRAGGEQYF.

The sample holds a few counts of this clonotype. V and J are TRBV12-3 or TRBV12-4 and TRBJ2-7; D is unresolved. This CDR3 contains 18 residues. V lost 1 base to trimming and J lost 0 bases, with 19 bases between them. CDR3 in DNA: TGTGCCAGCAGTTTAGATCACTCCTTTACACCTAACTCCTACGAGCAGTACTTC. Translation gives CASSLDHSFTPNSYEQYF.

The chain links TRBV7-2 to TRBJ1-5; maybe TRBD1 (5 bases). This CDR3 region has 15 residues. The germline V gene encodes CDR1 SGHTA and CDR2 FQGNSA. The V gene lost 1 base and the J gene lost 5 bases, with 12 bases spanning the gap. CDR3: CASSLGGFRDQPQHF. The CDR3 region has the DNA TGTGCCAGCAGCTTAGGGGGTTTCAGGGATCAGCCCCAGCATTTT.

The rearrangement uses TRBV5-4 and TRBJ2-1; the match to TRBD2 covers 8 bases. The germline V gene encodes CDR1 SGHNT and CDR2 YYREEE (reference sequence). The CDR3 is 16 residues long. V shed 2 bases and J 10 bases; nucleotides not matched to a gene: 14. The CDR3 DNA sequence: TGTGCCAGCAGCTTTCCGGGAGGGGCGGATGGTGGAGAGCAGTTCTTC. Translated, it gives CASSFPGGADGGEQFF.

The J gene is TRBJ1-2, the V gene TRBV27; D is ambiguous. The V end was cut by 2 bases, the J end by 8 bases, with 18 bases between. The CDR3 contains 15 residues. The V gene's germline CDR1 is MNHEY and CDR2 SMNVEV (reference sequence). CDR3: CASSLGGGQSGGYTF. CDR3 bases: TGTGCCAGCAGTTTAGGTGGAGGCCAGTCGGGCGGCTACACCTTC.

This clonotype showed up just a few times. The gene calls are TRBV9 and TRBJ2-7, with 7 bases matching TRBD2. Germline CDR1 and CDR2: SGDLS and YYNGEE. V shed 3 bases, J shed 2 bases, and the junction held 5 bases outside the gene matches. This CDR3 spans 14 amino acids. CDR3 nucleotides: TGTGCCAGCAGCGCCCGGGACTACACCTACGAGCAGTACTTC. Its translation is CASSARDYTYEQYF.

This clonotype was detected ten times or more. The chain is built from TRBV5-1 and TRBJ2-7; D might be TRBD1 (5 bases). V was cut by 2 bases and J by 0 bases, with 9 bases left in between. This CDR3 comprises 14 residues. CDR1 and CDR2 from the germline V gene are SGHRS and YFSETQ. The CDR3 here is CASSLDSNSYEQYF. CDR3 nucleotide sequence: TGCGCCAGCAGCTTAGACAGCAACTCCTACGAGCAGTACTTC. Using reference TRBV5-1 and TRBJ2-7 for the parts outside the CDR3, the full variable domain is KAGVTQTPRYLIKTRGQQVTLSCSPISGHRSVSWYQQTPGQGLQFLFEYFSETQRNKGNFPGRFSGRQFSNSRSEMNVSTLELGDSALYLCASSLDSNSYEQYFGPGTRLTVT.

This clonotype appeared many times. The CDR3 region is CASSEQRPAAREQFF. DNA of the CDR3: TGCGCCAGCAGTGAGCAAAGGCCCGCGGCCAGGGAGCAGTTCTTC. The V and J genes are TRBV10-2 and TRBJ2-1; D is undetermined. This CDR3 has 15 amino acids. The V gene's germline CDR1 is WSHSY and CDR2 SAAADI. With 2 bases removed from V and 10 bases from J, the gap between germline ends came to 18 bases.

This clonotype was seen repeatedly, ten times or more. The J gene is TRBJ1-2, the V gene TRBV20-1, with D possibly TRBD1 on 6 matching bases. The CDR3 is 14 amino acids. The germline CDR1 and CDR2 sequences are DFQATT and SNEGSKA (reference sequence). V was shortened by 5 bases and J by 6 bases, with 19 bases between the two germline ends. In DNA, the CDR3 is TGCAGTGCTGGGGCGGGGGGGCAACCTAATGGCTACACCTTC. Amino acid sequence: CSAGAGGQPNGYTF.

This clonotype has just a few counts. V is TRBV28 and J is TRBJ1-2; TRBD1 agrees at 9 bases. The trim removed 6 bases at V and 5 bases at J, leaving 4 bases unmatched. Germline loops: CDR1 MDHEN, CDR2 SYDVKM. The CDR3 covers 13 residues. The CDR3 spells CASSQQGAYGYTF. In DNA form, the CDR3 reads TGTGCCAGCAGCCAACAGGGGGCTTATGGCTACACCTTC.

This clonotype was seen at least ten times. The chain uses TRBV6-1 and TRBJ2-7; 8 positions agree with TRBD1. The J segment lost 1 base and the V segment lost 6 bases, leaving 8 bases of the junction unmatched. Looked up from germline, CDR1 is MNHNS and CDR2 is SASEGT. The CDR3 has 15 amino acids. The CDR3 reads CASRGWGQASYEQYF. The CDR3 DNA is TGTGCCAGCAGGGGCTGGGGACAGGCATCCTACGAGCAGTACTTC.